The 9 T cell receptor beta chains given below trace back to one sample, sequenced in a study of blood T cell repertoires in COVID-19. Sequenced by immunoSEQ multiplex PCR; TCRdb stores in-frame clones only, minus some. The sample lists about 120,000 clones; roughly 83% were seen once. Material: peripheral blood. These receptors all come from a man aged 35 to 55 with active or convalescent COVID-19.

This clone was counted a single time. V gene TRBV9 combines with J gene TRBJ1-1; tentatively, D is TRBD1 (5 bases). Trimming pared 3 bases from V and 1 base from J, leaving 16 bases between. CDR3 length equals 16 residues. Per germline, CDR1 SGDLS and CDR2 YYNGEE. The CDR3 reads CASSELGRGKNTEAFF. The CDR3 DNA is TGTGCCAGCAGCGAACTGGGAAGGGGCAAGAACACTGAAGCTTTCTTT.

This chain links TRBV18 with TRBJ1-1; 8 nucleotides line up with TRBD1. Germline V gives CDR1 KGHSH, CDR2 LQKENI. There are 16 residues in the CDR3. V was clipped by 3 bases and J by 1 base; unmatched bases: 7. The CDR3, as DNA: TGTGCCAGCTCACCCCGGGACAGGCCGGAGAACACTGAAGCTTTCTTT. Translation: CASSPRDRPENTEAFF.

The rearrangement links TRBV13 to TRBJ1-2; D gene uncertain. The CDR3 loop spans 15 amino acids. From germline, CDR1 is PRHDT and CDR2 FYEKMQ (reference sequence). Trimming cost V 5 bases and J 5 bases, with 18 bases left between them. Written as DNA, the CDR3 is TGTGCCAGCAGCCAACGAGGAGGCTTTGGGTATGGCTACACCTTC. It codes for CASSQRGGFGYGYTF.

The chain recombines TRBV5-4 with TRBJ1-2, with TRBD1 as a possible D gene (5 bases). V lost 3 bases to trimming and J lost 3 bases, with 18 bases between them. Germline V gives CDR1 SGHNT, CDR2 YYREEE (reference sequence). The CDR3 spans 16 residues. The CDR3 DNA reads TGTGCCAGCAGCTCGCCTGGGGCGGAAATTTACTATGGCTACACCTTC. Its translation: CASSSPGAEIYYGYTF. The full variable domain, in which reference TRBV5-4 and TRBJ1-2 provide the parts outside the CDR3, is ETGVTQSPTHLIKTRGQQVTLRCSSQSGHNTVSWYQQALGQGPQFIFQYYREEENGRGNFPPRFSGLQFPNYSSELNVNALELDDSALYLCASSSPGAEIYYGYTFGSGTRLTVV.

This clone came up a few times. The gene calls are TRBV4-2 and TRBJ2-3; 10 positions match TRBD1. The CDR3 extends over 19 amino acids. The V and J ends lost 1 base and 2 bases, in that order; junction bases with no gene match: 12. The V gene's germline CDR1 is LGHNA and CDR2 YNFKEQ. The CDR3 sequence is CASSQGLSPGQGITDTQYF. CDR3 coding DNA: TGTGCCAGCAGCCAAGGACTCTCTCCGGGACAGGGGATCACAGATACGCAGTATTTT.

This clone was counted between two and nine times. The J gene is TRBJ1-2, the V gene TRBV7-2; a possible D gene is TRBD1 (5 bases). Germline loops: CDR1 SGHTA, CDR2 FQGNSA. Trimming removed 1 base at V and 6 bases at J, with 9 bases between. The CDR3 is 13 amino acids. For the CDR3, the DNA is TGTGCCAGCAGCTTAGGTCGGGGGAATGGCTACACCTTC. Encoded protein: CASSLGRGNGYTF.

The chain is built from TRBV5-6 and TRBJ2-3; D perhaps matches TRBD1 (5 bases). The V end lost 3 bases, the J end lost 0 bases, and 23 bases lay between the germline ends. This CDR3 contains 19 residues. Per the germline V gene, CDR1 is SGHDT and CDR2 is YYEEEE. This CDR3 is CASSSRTLTDLYSTDTQYF. In nucleotides, the CDR3 is TGTGCCAGCAGCTCCAGAACTCTGACAGATCTTTACAGCACAGATACGCAGTATTTT.

This clone was picked up one time. This chain uses TRBV5-6 with TRBJ1-6; a weak D match, TRBD1 (5 bases). There are 15 residues in the CDR3. Germline CDR1 is SGHDT and CDR2 is YYEEEE. V lost 2 bases to trimming and J lost 7 bases, with 13 bases between them. This CDR3 reads CASSFHRPPNSPLHF. The CDR3 coding sequence is TGTGCCAGCAGCTTTCACAGGCCGCCCAATTCACCCCTCCACTTT. Variable domain in full (rest from reference TRBV5-6 and TRBJ1-6): DAGVTQSPTHLIKTRGQQVTLRCSPKSGHDTVSWYQQALGQGPQFIFQYYEEEERQRGNFPDRFSGHQFPNYSSELNVNALLLGDSALYLCASSFHRPPNSPLHFGNGTRLTVT.

The V call is TRBV3-1 (or the pseudogene TRBV3-2), the J call TRBJ2-5; TRBD1 agrees at 7 bases. J gave up 5 bases and V 4 bases, and 7 bases lay outside the gene matches. There are 14 residues in the CDR3. Germline V gene sequence: CDR1 LGHDT, CDR2 YNNKEL (reference sequence). The CDR3 loop is CASSPTGAGETQYF. In nucleotides, the CDR3 is TGTGCCAGCAGCCCTACAGGGGCAGGTGAGACCCAGTACTTC.